This T cell receptor (beta chain) was profiled in a study of T cells in Graves' hyperthyroidism and ophthalmopathy. Study-wide results and limits: Researchers report that a 13 V-J model separated ophthalmopathy from stable hyperthyroidism. Model-based prediction identified ophthalmopathy a median approximately 6.2 months prior to its onset.

This clonotype was recorded at least ten times. Antigen: not known. V shed 5 bases and J shed 5 bases, with 12 bases lying between them. The germline CDR1 and CDR2 sequences are SGHVS and FQNEAQ. The CDR3 is 13 residues long. Fresh peripheral blood, roughly 10 ml of it, supplied the PBMCs. Regions amplified from RNA transcripts were the TCR beta CDR3 regions. HTBI primers were the set used in a first-round RT-PCR of the TCR CDR3. TCRdb independently ran MiXCR on the multiplex PCR reads; one entry per CDR3 protein. The top ten hold less than 3.5% of the sample, which has about 600,000 distinct CDR3 sequences, around 15% seen once.

The chain is built from TRBV7-8 and TRBJ2-5; tentative D call: TRBD2 (6 bases). Sequencing was done on a sample of blood. The receptor was derived from a woman in her 40s with Graves' ophthalmopathy. The chain's CDR3 is CASSLREAETQYF. CDR3 bases: TGTGCCAGCAGCCTAAGGGAGGCGGAGACCCAGTACTTC.